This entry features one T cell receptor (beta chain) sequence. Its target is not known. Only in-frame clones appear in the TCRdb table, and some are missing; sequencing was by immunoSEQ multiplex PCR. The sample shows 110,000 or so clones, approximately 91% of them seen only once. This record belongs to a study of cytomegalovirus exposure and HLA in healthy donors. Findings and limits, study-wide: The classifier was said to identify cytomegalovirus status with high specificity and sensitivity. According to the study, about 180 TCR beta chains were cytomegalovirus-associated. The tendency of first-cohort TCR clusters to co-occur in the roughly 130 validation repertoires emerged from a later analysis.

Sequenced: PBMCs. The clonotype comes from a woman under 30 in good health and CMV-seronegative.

In nucleotides, the CDR3 is TGTGCCAGCTCCAGGGATGGTAATTCACCCCTCCACTTT. Encoded protein: CASSRDGNSPLHF. The V gene is TRBV6-1, the J gene TRBJ1-6; D may be TRBD1 (5 bases). The CDR3 has 13 amino acids. From germline, CDR1 is MNHNS and CDR2 SASEGT. V lost 8 bases to trimming and J lost 6 bases, with 11 bases between them.